A selection of T cell receptor beta chains follows, all from one sample in a study of CD8 T cells in ankylosing spondylitis. A single record per CDR3 protein comes from TCRdb applying MiXCR to the 5' RACE reads. The sample gives about 360,000 distinct CDR3 sequences, approximately 22% of which show up once; roughly 13% is in the top ten. The source material was blood, either unsorted or a sorted T cell fraction (not recorded which). These TCRs come from a male donor with ankylosing spondylitis or in good health (not recorded which). Both conserved end residues are part of each CDR3. D genes are given only for firm matches. Some rows mark clone size as missing; the rest say once, few, many or name a class of expanded clone.

V: TRBV4-1; J: TRBJ2-2; size: .; D: .; DNA: TGCGCCAGCAGCCACCATGAACAGGGATCAGACACCGGGGAGCTGTTTTTT; CDR3: CASSHHEQGSDTGELFF
V: TRBV15; J: TRBJ2-1; size: .; D: TRBD2; DNA: TGTGCCACCAGCACCTCTAGCGGGGGATTCAATGAGCAGTTCTTC; CDR3: CATSTSSGGFNEQFF
V: TRBV29-1; J: TRBJ1-5; size: .; D: .; DNA: TGCAGCGTTGAGGCGGGACACAGGCGCGAGGCCCAGCATTTT; CDR3: CSVEAGHRREAQHF
V: TRBV20-1; J: TRBJ2-1; size: .; D: .; DNA: TGCAGTGCTAGCGCAGGGGGGAGATTTAATGAGCAGTTCTTC; CDR3: CSASAGGRFNEQFF
V: TRBV7-9; J: TRBJ2-4; size: .; D: .; DNA: TGTGCCAGCAGCCGCACTGGAGGGAGGGCCAAAAACATTCAGTACTTC; CDR3: CASSRTGGRAKNIQYF
V: TRBV29-1; J: TRBJ2-7; size: .; D: TRBD1; DNA: TGCAGCGTTGAGTCAGGGGGCTGGAACGAGCAGTACTTC; CDR3: CSVESGGWNEQYF
V: TRBV12-3/TRBV12-4; J: TRBJ2-7; size: .; D: TRBD2; DNA: TGTGCCAGCAGTGAGACTAGCTCCCACGAGCAGTACTTC; CDR3: CASSETSSHEQYF
V: TRBV9; J: TRBJ2-1; size: .; D: .; DNA: TGTGCCAGCAGCCCCCAGGGGGGGCCTACTGAGCAGTTCTTC; CDR3: CASSPQGGPTEQFF
V: TRBV24-1; J: TRBJ2-3; size: .; D: TRBD1; DNA: TGTGCCACCAGTGATGGGACAGGCCCTTACACAGATACGCAGTATTTT; CDR3: CATSDGTGPYTDTQYF
V: TRBV29-1; J: TRBJ2-1; size: few; D: .; DNA: TGCAGCGTCCTAGACAGAAAACACTACAATGAGCAGTTCTTC; CDR3: CSVLDRKHYNEQFF
V: TRBV9; J: TRBJ2-5; size: few; D: .; DNA: TGTGCCAGCAGTCCACCGGCAAGCCAAGAGACCCAGTACTTC; CDR3: CASSPPASQETQYF
V: TRBV12-3/TRBV12-4; J: TRBJ2-2; size: few; D: TRBD2; DNA: TGTGCCAGCAGACATGCTGGGGGGGCGAACACCGGGGAGCTGTTTTTT; CDR3: CASRHAGGANTGELFF
V: TRBV6-2/TRBV6-3; J: TRBJ2-2; size: few; D: .; DNA: TGTGCCAGCAGTTTTTCTCCGGGACACACAAACACCGGGGAGCTGTTTTTT; CDR3: CASSFSPGHTNTGELFF
V: TRBV10-3; J: TRBJ2-1; size: .; D: .; DNA: TGTGCCATCACGGGCGAGTCCAGCCGGGGTTTCAATGAGCAGTTCTTC; CDR3: CAITGESSRGFNEQFF
V: TRBV5-4; J: TRBJ2-7; size: many; D: .; DNA: TGTGCCAGCAGCTTGTTTGCCGGAAGCTCCTACGAGCAGTACTTC; CDR3: CASSLFAGSSYEQYF
V: TRBV7-9; J: TRBJ1-2; size: .; D: .; DNA: TGTGCCAGCAGCTTGGTACAGGGTGGCGCCTATGGCTACACCTTC; CDR3: CASSLVQGGAYGYTF
V: TRBV19; J: TRBJ2-1; size: .; D: .; DNA: TGTGCCAGTAGTCCCCCAGGGTTCGGTGAGCAGTTCTTC; CDR3: CASSPPGFGEQFF
V: TRBV12-3/TRBV12-4; J: TRBJ2-7; size: .; D: TRBD1; DNA: TGTGCCAGCAGTAGGGACAGGGAGAGCTCCTACGAGCAGTACTTC; CDR3: CASSRDRESSYEQYF
V: TRBV12-3/TRBV12-4; J: TRBJ2-2; size: few; D: .; DNA: TGTGCCAGCAGTCCTAACGGCGGCCCCACCGGGGAGCTGTTTTTT; CDR3: CASSPNGGPTGELFF
V: TRBV6-1; J: TRBJ1-2; size: few; D: .; DNA: TGTGCCAGCAGCCCAAACAGGGCCCCGGGAGACTATGGCTACACCTTC; CDR3: CASSPNRAPGDYGYTF
V: TRBV21-1; J: TRBJ2-5; size: .; D: .; DNA: TGTGCCAGCAGTCACACAGGGTGGGTTTGCGAAGAGACCCAGTACTTC; CDR3: CASSHTGWVCEETQYF
V: TRBV5-1; J: TRBJ2-5; size: few; D: .; DNA: TGCGCCAGCAGCTTGGCCGAGGGGCGTGAGACCCAGTACTTC; CDR3: CASSLAEGRETQYF
V: TRBV29-1; J: TRBJ2-1; size: few; D: .; DNA: TGCAGCGTTGACGTGCACAACCATGAGCAGTTCTTC; CDR3: CSVDVHNHEQFF
V: TRBV15; J: TRBJ2-7; size: few; D: .; DNA: TGTGCCACCAGCGGAGGGACGGTCCTATACTACGAGCAGTACTTC; CDR3: CATSGGTVLYYEQYF
V: TRBV6-6; J: TRBJ2-1; size: .; D: .; DNA: TGTGCCAGCCTTTGGGGACCGAACAATGAGCAGTTCTTC; CDR3: CASLWGPNNEQFF
V: TRBV29-1; J: TRBJ2-5; size: few; D: .; DNA: TGCAGCGTTGAAGGCGGCACCCTTAGAGAGACCCAGTACTTC; CDR3: CSVEGGTLRETQYF
V: TRBV5-5; J: TRBJ1-4; size: .; D: .; DNA: TGTGCCAGCAGCCCGCCTGTTGCAACTAATGAAAAACTGTTTTTT; CDR3: CASSPPVATNEKLFF
V: TRBV10-3; J: TRBJ2-7; size: .; D: .; DNA: TGTGCCTCGGACAGGGCGGGGACTAGAAGCTCCTACGAGCAGTACTTC; CDR3: CASDRAGTRSSYEQYF
V: TRBV7-9; J: TRBJ2-3; size: .; D: .; DNA: TGTGCCAGCGGATTAACGACAGGAATAGATACGCAGTATTTT; CDR3: CASGLTTGIDTQYF
V: TRBV6-2/TRBV6-3; J: TRBJ2-7; size: .; D: .; DNA: TGTGCCAGCAGTTACCCCCGACAAGCTACCTACGAGCAGTACTTC; CDR3: CASSYPRQATYEQYF
V: TRBV2; J: TRBJ2-1; size: .; D: .; DNA: TGTGCCAGCAGTGAAGGTAGCGGTTGGGAGCAGTTCTTC; CDR3: CASSEGSGWEQFF
V: TRBV5-1; J: TRBJ2-3; size: .; D: TRBD1; DNA: TGCGCCAGCAGACGGGACAGGAGATTCACAGATACGCAGTATTTT; CDR3: CASRRDRRFTDTQYF
V: TRBV28; J: TRBJ2-6; size: .; D: .; DNA: .; CDR3: CASTLSGRASGSSGANVLTF